This TCR beta chain was captured by sequencing in a study of Graves' ophthalmopathy and Graves' hyperthyroidism. Study summary: Where ophthalmopathy was absent within 18 months of follow-up, hyperthyroidism was stable. Study results and limitations: Ophthalmopathy progression cases were predicted by the model with roughly 70% sensitivity and around 72% specificity.

The authors amplified TCR beta CDR3 regions, and they did so from RNA transcripts for repertoire sequencing. Following a first-round RT-PCR that used HTBI primers, a second-round multiplex PCR was carried out. MiXCR was run by TCRdb on the multiplex PCR reads, yielding one entry per CDR3 protein. Of more than 1,000,000 distinct CDR3 sequences listed, less than 45% are singletons. Aged 18 to 65, the patients with hyperthyroidism had under 2 months' duration and were newly diagnosed. Other autoimmune diseases, uncontrolled infections, pregnancy or lactation led to the exclusion of patients. On this clonotype itself: Its antigen is unidentified.

With 4 bases clipped from V and 1 base from J, the junction kept 13 bases outside the gene matches. This CDR3 contains 20 residues. Per germline, CDR1 DFQATT and CDR2 SNEGSKA (reference sequence). The rearrangement joins TRBV20-1 to TRBJ2-2, with TRBD2 matching 15 bases. Material: peripheral blood or thyroid tissue (not recorded which). The sequence was obtained from an adult man with Graves' hyperthyroidism. For the CDR3, the DNA is TGCAGTGCTAACGAGCGCTCCGGGACTAGCGGGAGGATGAACACCGGGGAGCTGTTTTTT. Residues: CSANERSGTSGRMNTGELFF.